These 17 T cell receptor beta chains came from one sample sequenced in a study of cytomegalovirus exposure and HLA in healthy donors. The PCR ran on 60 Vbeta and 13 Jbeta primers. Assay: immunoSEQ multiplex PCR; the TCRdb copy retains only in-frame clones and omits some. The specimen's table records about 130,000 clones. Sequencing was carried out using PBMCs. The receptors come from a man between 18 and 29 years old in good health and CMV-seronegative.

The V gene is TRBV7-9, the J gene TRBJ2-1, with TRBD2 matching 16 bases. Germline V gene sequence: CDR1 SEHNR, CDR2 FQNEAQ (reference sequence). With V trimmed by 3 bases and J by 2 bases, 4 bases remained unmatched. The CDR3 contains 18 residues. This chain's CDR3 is CASSFGTSGRGTYNEQFF. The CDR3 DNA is TGTGCCAGCAGCTTCGGGACTAGCGGGAGGGGAACCTACAATGAGCAGTTCTTC.

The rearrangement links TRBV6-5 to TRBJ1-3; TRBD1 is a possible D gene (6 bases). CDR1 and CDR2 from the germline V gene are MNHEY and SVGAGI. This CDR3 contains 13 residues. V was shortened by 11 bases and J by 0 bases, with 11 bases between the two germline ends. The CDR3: CACTGYSGNTIYF. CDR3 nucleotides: TGTGCCTGTACAGGGTACTCTGGAAACACCATATATTTT.

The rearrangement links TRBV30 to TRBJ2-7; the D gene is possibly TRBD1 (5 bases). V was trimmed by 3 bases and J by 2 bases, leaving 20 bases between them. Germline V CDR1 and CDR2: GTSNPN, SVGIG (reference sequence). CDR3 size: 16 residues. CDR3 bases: TGTGCCTGGAGGACGGACCATACTGGGGCAACCTACGAGCAGTACTTC. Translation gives CAWRTDHTGATYEQYF.

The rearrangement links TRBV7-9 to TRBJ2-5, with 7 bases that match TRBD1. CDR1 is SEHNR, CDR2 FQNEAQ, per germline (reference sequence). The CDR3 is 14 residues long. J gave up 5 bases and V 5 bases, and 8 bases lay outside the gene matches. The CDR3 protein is CASSTATGLETQYF. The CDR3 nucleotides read TGTGCCAGCAGCACCGCGACAGGGTTGGAGACCCAGTACTTC. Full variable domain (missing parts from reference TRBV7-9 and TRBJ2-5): DTGVSQNPRHKITKRGQNVTFRCDPISEHNRLYWYRQTLGQGPEFLTYFQNEAQLEKSRLLSDRFSAERPKGSFSTLEIQRTEQGDSAMYLCASSTATGLETQYFGPGTRLLVL.

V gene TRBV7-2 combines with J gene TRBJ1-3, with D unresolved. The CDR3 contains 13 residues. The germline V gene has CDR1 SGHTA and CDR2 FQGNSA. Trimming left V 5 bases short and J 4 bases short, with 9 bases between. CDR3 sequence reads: CASSPDIGNTIYF. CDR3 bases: TGTGCCAGCAGCCCCGACATAGGAAACACCATATATTTT. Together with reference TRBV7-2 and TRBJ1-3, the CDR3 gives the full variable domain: GAGVSQSPSNKVTEKGKDVELRCDPISGHTALYWYRQSLGQGLEFLIYFQGNSAPDKSGLPSDRFSAERTGGSVSTLTIQRTQQEDSAVYLCASSPDIGNTIYFGEGSWLTVV.

The CDR3 region is CASSPRDRGQETQYF. In DNA form, the CDR3 reads TGTGCCAGCAGCCCCCGGGACAGGGGACAAGAGACCCAGTACTTC. The gene calls are TRBV7-8 and TRBJ2-5, with 10 bases lining up with TRBD1. This CDR3 has 15 amino acids. Trimming cost V 5 bases and J 2 bases; bases outside gene matches: 5. CDR1 SGHVS and CDR2 FQNEAQ come from the germline V gene.

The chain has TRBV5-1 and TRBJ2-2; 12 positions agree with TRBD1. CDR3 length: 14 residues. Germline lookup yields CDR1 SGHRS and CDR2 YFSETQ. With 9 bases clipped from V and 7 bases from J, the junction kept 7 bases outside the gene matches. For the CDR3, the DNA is TGCGCCACCGGGACAGGGGGCGGTGGCGGGGAGCTGTTTTTT. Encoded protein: CATGTGGGGGELFF.

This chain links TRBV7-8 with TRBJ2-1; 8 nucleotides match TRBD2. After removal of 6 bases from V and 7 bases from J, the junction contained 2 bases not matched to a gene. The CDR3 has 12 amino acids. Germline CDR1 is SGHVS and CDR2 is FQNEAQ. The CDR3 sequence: CASSASGNEQFF. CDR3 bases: TGTGCCAGCAGTGCTAGCGGGAATGAGCAGTTCTTC.

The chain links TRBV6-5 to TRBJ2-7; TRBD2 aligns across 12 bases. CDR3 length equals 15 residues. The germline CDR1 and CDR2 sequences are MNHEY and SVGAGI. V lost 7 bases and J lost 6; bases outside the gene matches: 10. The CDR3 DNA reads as TGTGCCAGCACCCATCTAGCGGGGGGGCCCCGCGAGCAGTACTTC. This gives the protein CASTHLAGGPREQYF.

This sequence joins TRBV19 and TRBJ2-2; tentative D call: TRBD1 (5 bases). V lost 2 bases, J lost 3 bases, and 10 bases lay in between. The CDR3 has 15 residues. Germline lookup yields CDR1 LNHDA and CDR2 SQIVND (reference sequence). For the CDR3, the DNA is TGTGCCAGTAGTATACAGGGTCGGGACACCGGGGAGCTGTTTTTT. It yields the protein CASSIQGRDTGELFF.

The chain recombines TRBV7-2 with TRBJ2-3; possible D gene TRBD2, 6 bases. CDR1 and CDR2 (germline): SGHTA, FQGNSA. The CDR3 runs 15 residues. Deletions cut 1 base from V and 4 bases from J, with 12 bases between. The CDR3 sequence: CASSLGLVAADTQYF. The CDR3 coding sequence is TGTGCCAGCAGCTTAGGACTAGTTGCGGCAGATACGCAGTATTTT.

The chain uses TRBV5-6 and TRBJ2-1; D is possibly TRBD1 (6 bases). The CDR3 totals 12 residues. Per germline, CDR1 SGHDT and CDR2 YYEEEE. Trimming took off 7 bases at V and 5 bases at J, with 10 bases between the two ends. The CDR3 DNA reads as TGTGCCAGCCTAGGACAGCACAATGAGCAGTTCTTC. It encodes CASLGQHNEQFF.

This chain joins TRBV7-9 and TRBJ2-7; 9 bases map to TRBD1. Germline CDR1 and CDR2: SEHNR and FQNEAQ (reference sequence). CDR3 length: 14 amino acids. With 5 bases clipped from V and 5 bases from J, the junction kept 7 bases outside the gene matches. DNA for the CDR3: TGTGCCAGCAGCGACCGGGACAGGGTGGACGAGCAGTACTTC. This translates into CASSDRDRVDEQYF.

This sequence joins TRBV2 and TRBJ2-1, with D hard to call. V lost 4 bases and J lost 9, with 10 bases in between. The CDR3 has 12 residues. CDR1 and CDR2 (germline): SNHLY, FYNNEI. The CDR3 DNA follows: TGTGCCAGCAGTGGTTTGGTCAGTGAGCAGTTCTTC. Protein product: CASSGLVSEQFF.

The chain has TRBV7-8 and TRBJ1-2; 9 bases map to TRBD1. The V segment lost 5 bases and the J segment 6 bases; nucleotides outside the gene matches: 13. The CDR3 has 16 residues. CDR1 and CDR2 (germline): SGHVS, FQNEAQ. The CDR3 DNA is TGTGCCAGCAGCCCCAACCTTCCGGGACAGGGTGATGGCTACACCTTC. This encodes CASSPNLPGQGDGYTF.

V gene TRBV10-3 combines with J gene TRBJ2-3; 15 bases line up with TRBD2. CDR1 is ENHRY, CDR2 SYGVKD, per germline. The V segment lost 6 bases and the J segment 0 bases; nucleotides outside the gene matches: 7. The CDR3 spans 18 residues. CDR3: CAIRAGLAGGPSTDTQYF. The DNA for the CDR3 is TGTGCCATCAGGGCGGGACTAGCGGGAGGACCTAGCACAGATACGCAGTATTTT.

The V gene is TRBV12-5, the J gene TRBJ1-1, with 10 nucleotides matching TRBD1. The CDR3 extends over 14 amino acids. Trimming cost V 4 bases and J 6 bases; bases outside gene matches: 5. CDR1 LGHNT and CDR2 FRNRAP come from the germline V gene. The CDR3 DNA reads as TGTGCTAGTGGTTCGGGACAGGGGACTCCTGAAGCTTTCTTT. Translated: CASGSGQGTPEAFF.